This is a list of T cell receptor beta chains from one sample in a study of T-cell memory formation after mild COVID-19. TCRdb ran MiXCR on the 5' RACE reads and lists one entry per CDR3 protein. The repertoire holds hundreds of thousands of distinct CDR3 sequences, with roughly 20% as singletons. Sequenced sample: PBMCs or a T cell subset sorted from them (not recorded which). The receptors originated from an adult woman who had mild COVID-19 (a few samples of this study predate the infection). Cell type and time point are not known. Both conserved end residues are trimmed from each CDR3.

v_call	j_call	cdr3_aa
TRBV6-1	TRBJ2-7	ASSVSLAGDGLQY
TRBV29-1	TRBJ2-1	SVEDRQASI
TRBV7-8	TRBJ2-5	GRDLGGQETQY
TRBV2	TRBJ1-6	ASSVPGGGSNSPLH
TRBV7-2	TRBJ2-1	ASSLDGGWVDEQF
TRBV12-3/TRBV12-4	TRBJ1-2	ASSLSYRASYGYT
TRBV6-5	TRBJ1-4	ASSPRGRAEKLF
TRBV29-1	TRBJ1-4	SVGSRTGEKLF
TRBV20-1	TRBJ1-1	SARDPAGGDIEAF
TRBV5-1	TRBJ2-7	ASSSLYGTGNHEQY
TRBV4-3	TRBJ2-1	ASSQEEHSEQF
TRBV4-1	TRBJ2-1	ASSLRTGMPYEQF
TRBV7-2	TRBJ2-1	ASSLDGGTGRAQF
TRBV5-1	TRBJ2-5	ASSLGSRGNQETQY
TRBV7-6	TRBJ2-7	ASSQDSRLEQY
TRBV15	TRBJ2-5	ATSGGQAGETQY
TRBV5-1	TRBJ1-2	ASSFLSQGTVNYGYT
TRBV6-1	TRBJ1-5	ASSEYELSNQPQH
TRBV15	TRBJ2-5	ATSSRQGSETQY
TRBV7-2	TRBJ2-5	ASSLSLAGGLYQETQY
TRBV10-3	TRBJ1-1	AISQDRNTEAF
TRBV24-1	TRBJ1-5	ATSPRDPGSDSQPQH
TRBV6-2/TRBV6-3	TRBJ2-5	ASSYAAGAQETQY
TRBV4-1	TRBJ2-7	ASSQTLGGHEQY
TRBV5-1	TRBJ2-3	ASSWRDRDTDTQY
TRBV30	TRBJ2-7	AWSGGEDRATYEQY
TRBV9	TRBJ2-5	ASSVTPLKETQY
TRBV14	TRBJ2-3	ASSLERGRNTQY